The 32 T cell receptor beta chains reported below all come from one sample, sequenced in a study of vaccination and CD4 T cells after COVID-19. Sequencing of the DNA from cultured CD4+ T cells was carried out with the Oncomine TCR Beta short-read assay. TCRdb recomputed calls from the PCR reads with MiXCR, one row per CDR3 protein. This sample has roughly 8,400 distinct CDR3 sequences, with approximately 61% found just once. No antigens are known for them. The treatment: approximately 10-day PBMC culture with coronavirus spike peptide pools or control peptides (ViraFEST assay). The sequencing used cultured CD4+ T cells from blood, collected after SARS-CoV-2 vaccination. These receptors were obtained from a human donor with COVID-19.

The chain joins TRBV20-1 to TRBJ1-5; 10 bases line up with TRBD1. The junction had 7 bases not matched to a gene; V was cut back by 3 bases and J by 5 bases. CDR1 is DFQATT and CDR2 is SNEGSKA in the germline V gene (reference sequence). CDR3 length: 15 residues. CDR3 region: CSARVGTGAYQPQHF. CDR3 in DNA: TGCAGTGCTAGGGTAGGGACAGGGGCATATCAGCCCCAGCATTTT.

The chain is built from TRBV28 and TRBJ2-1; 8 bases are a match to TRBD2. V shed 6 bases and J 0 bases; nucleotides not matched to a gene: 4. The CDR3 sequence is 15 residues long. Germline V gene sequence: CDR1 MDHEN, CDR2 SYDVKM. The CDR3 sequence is CASSPSGGSYNEQFF. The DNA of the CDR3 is TGTGCCAGCAGCCCAAGCGGGGGCTCCTACAATGAGCAGTTCTTC.

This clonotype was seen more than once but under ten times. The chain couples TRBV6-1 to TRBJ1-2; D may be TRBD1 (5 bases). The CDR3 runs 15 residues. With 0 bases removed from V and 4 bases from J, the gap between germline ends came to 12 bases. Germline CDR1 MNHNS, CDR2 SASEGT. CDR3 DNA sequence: TGTGCCAGCAGTGAAGCGCTGGGGCCAGGCTATGGCTACACCTTC. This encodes CASSEALGPGYGYTF.

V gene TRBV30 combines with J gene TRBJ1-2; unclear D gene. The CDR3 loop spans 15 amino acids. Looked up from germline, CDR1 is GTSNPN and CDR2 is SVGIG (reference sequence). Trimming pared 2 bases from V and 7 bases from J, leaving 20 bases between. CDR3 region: CAWSTYGQRAIGYTF. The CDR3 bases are TGTGCCTGGAGTACTTATGGGCAGAGGGCCATTGGCTACACCTTC.

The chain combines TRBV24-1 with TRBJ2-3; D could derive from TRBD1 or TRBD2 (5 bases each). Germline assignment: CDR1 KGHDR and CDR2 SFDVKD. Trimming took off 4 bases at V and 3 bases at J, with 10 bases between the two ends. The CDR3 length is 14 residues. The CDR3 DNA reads TGTGCCACCAGTGACCCGGGGCAAACAGATACGCAGTATTTT. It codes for CATSDPGQTDTQYF.

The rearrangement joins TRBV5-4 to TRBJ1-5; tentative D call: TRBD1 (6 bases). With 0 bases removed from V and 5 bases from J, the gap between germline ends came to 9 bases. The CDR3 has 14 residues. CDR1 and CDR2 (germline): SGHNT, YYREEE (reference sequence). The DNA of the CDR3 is TGTGCCAGCAGCTTGGACAGGGCCGATCAGCCCCAGCATTTT. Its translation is CASSLDRADQPQHF.

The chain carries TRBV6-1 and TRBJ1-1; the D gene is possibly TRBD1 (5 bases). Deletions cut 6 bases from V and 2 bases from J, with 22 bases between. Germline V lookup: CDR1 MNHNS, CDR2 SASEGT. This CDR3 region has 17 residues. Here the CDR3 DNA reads TGTGCCAGCAGCCGGGCTCTGGGTCGAGGGACTAACACTGAAGCTTTCTTT. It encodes CASSRALGRGTNTEAFF.

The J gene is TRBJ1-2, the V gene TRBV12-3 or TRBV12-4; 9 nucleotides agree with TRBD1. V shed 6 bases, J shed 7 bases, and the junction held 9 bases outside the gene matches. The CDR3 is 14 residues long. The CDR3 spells CASSPDRGKSGYTF. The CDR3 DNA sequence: TGTGCCAGCAGCCCGGACAGGGGAAAAAGTGGCTACACCTTC.

CDR3 in amino acids: CASSYSRTGSYNEQFF. The CDR3 bases are TGTGCCAGCAGTTACTCCCGGACAGGGTCCTACAATGAGCAGTTCTTC. The chain uses TRBV6-5 and TRBJ2-1, with 8 bases matching TRBD1. V lost 0 bases to trimming and J lost 1 base; unmatched junction nucleotides: 2. Germline V gives CDR1 MNHEY, CDR2 SVGAGI. The CDR3 contains 16 residues.

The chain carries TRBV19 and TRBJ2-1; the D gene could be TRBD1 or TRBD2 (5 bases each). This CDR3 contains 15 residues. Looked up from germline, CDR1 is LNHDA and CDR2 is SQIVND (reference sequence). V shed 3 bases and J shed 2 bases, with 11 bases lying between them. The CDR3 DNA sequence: TGTGCCAGTAGTATCCGGGACCGAGCCTACAATGAGCAGTTCTTC. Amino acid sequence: CASSIRDRAYNEQFF.

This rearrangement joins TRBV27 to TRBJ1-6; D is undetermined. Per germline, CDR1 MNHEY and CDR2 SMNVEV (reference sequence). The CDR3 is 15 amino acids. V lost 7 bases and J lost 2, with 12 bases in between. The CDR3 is CASKGRSTYNSPLHF. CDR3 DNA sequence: TGTGCCAGCAAAGGACGGAGCACCTATAATTCACCCCTCCACTTT.

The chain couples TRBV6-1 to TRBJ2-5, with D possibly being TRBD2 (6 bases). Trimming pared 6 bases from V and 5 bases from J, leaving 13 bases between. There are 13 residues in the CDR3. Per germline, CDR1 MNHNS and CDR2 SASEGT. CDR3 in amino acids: CASRPPGGETQYF. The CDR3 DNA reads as TGTGCCAGCAGGCCGCCCGGAGGGGAGACCCAGTACTTC.

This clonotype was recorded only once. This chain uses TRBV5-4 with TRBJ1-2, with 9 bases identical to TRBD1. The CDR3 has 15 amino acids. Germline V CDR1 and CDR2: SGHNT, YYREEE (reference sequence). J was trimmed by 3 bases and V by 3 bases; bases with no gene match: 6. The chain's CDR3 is CASSSGQGLDYGYTF. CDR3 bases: TGTGCCAGCAGCTCGGGACAGGGATTGGACTATGGCTACACCTTC.

CDR3 DNA sequence: TGTGCCAGCAGCCGGGACAGGTTTTACGGGGAGCTGTTTTTT. It codes for CASSRDRFYGELFF. The rearrangement uses TRBV7-3 and TRBJ2-2, with 8 bases matching TRBD1. Germline CDR1 SGHTA, CDR2 FQGTGA. This CDR3 is 14 amino acids long. Trimming took 5 bases from V and 7 from J; bases not matched to a gene: 6.

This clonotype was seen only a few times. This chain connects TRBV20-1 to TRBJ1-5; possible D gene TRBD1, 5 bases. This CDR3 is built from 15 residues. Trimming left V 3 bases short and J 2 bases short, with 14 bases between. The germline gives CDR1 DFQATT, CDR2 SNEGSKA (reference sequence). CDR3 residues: CSASRVLGGNQPQHF. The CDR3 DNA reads TGCAGTGCTAGCAGGGTCCTTGGAGGCAATCAGCCCCAGCATTTT.

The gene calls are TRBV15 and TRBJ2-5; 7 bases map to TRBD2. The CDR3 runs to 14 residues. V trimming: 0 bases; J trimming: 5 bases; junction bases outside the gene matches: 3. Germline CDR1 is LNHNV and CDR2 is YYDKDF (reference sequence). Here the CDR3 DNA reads TGTGCCACCAGCAGAGATCTCGGGGGGGAGACCCAGTACTTC. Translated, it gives CATSRDLGGETQYF.

In DNA form, the CDR3 reads TGTGGGGGGCAACCCGGCACAGATACGCAGTATTTT. Translating gives CGGQPGTDTQYF. This chain joins TRBV21-1 and TRBJ2-3; the DNA was not compared with TRBD1, the D call given in the table. TRBV21-1 counts as a pseudogene. This CDR3 is built from 12 residues.

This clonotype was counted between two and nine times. CDR3 bases: TGTGCCAGCAGTCCGTATAGCAATCAGCCCCAGCATTTT. This translates into CASSPYSNQPQHF. The gene calls are TRBV6-1 and TRBJ1-5, with D unresolved. Germline CDR1 reads MNHNS; CDR2 reads SASEGT. With 5 bases removed from V and 0 bases from J, the gap between germline ends came to 5 bases. The CDR3 contains 13 residues.

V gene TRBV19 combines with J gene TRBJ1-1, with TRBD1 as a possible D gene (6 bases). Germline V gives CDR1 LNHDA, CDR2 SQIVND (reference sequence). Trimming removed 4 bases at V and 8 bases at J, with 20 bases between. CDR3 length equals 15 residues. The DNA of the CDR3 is TGTGCCAGTAGTACTCGTTCCGGGACAAATAAAGAAGCTTTCTTT. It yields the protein CASSTRSGTNKEAFF.

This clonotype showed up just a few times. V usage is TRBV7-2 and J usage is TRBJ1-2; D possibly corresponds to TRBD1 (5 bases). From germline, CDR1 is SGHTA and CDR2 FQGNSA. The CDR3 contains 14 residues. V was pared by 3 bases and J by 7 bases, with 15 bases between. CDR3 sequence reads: CASSFGGGIGGYTF. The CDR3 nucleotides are TGTGCCAGCAGCTTCGGCGGGGGAATAGGTGGCTACACCTTC. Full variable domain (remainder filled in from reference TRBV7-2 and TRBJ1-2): GAGVSQSPSNKVTEKGKDVELRCDPISGHTALYWYRQSLGQGLEFLIYFQGNSAPDKSGLPSDRFSAERTGGSVSTLTIQRTQQEDSAVYLCASSFGGGIGGYTFGSGTRLTVV.

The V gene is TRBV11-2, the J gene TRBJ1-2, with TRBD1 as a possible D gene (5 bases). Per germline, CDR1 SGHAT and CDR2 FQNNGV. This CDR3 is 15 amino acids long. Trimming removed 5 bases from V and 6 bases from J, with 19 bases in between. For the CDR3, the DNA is TGTGCCAGCAGCAAAGGGGAAACCGCTGTTCATGGCTACACCTTC. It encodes CASSKGETAVHGYTF.

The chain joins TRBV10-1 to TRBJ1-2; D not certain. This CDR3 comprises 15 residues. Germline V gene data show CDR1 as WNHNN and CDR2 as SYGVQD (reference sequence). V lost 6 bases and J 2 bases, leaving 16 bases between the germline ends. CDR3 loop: CASRDLAPLNYGYTF. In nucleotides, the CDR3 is TGCGCCAGCAGGGACCTGGCCCCTCTGAACTATGGCTACACCTTC.

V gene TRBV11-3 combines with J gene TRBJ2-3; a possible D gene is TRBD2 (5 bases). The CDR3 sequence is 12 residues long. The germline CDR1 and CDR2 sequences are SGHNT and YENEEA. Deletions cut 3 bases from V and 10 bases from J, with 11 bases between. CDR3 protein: CASSFHSGAQYF. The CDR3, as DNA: TGTGCCAGCAGCTTCCACAGCGGAGCGCAGTATTTT. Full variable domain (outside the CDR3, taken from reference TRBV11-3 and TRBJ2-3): EAGVVQSPRYKIIEKKQPVAFWCNPISGHNTLYWYLQNLGQGPELLIRYENEEAVDDSQLPKDRFSAERLKGVDSTLKIQPAELGDSAVYLCASSFHSGAQYFGPGTRLTVL.

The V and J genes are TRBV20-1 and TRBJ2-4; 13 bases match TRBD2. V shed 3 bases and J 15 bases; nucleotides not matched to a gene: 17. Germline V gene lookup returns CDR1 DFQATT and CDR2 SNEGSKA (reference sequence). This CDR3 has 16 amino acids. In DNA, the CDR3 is TGCAGTGCTAGCCCCTCGACTAGCGGGGGGTCCGCCGGATGGTACTTC. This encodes CSASPSTSGGSAGWYF.

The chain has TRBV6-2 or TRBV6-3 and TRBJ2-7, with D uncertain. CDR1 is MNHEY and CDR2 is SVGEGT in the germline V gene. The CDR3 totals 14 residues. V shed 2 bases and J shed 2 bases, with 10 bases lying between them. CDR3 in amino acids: CASSYRYGAYEQYF. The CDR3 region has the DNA TGTGCCAGCAGTTACAGGTACGGAGCCTACGAGCAGTACTTC.

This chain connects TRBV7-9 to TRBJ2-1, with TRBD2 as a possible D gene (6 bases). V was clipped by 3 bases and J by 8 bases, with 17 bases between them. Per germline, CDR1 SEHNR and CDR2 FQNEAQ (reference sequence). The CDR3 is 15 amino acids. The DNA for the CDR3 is TGTGCCAGCAGCTTCGGGCTAGCGATGAGGGATGAGCAGTTCTTC. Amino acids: CASSFGLAMRDEQFF.

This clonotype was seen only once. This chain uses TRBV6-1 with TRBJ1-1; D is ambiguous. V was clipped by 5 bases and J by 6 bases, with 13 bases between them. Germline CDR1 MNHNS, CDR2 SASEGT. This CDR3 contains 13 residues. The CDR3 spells CASSTGDWPEAFF. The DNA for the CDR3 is TGTGCCAGCAGTACCGGGGATTGGCCTGAAGCTTTCTTT.

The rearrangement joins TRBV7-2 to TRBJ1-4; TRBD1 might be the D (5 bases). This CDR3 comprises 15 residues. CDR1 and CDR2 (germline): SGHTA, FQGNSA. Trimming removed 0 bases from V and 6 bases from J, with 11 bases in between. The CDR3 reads CASSLAGRDDEKLFF. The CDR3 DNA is TGTGCCAGCAGCTTAGCAGGCAGGGATGATGAAAAACTGTTTTTT.

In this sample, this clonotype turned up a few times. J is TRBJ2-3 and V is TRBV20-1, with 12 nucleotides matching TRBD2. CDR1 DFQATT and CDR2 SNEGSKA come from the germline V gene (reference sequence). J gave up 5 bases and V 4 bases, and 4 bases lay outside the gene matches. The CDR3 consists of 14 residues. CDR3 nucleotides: TGCAGTGCTACTAGCGGGGGGGCGAGAGATACGCAGTATTTT. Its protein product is CSATSGGARDTQYF.

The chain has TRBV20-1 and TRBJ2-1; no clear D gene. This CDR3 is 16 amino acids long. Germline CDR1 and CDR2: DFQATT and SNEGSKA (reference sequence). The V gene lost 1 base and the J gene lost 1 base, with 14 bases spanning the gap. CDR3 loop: CSARAKVRLSYNEQFF. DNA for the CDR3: TGCAGTGCTAGAGCTAAGGTGAGGTTGTCCTACAATGAGCAGTTCTTC.

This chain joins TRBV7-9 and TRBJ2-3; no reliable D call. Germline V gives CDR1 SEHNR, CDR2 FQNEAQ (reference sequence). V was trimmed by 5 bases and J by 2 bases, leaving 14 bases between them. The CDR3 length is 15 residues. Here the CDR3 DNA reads TGTGCCAGCAGCAACATCTCGGACCTCACAGATACGCAGTATTTT. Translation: CASSNISDLTDTQYF.

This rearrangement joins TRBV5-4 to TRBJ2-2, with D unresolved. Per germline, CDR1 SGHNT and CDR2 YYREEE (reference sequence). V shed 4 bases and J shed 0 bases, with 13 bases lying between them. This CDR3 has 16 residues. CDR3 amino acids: CASSPEPDSNTGELFF. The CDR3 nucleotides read TGTGCCAGCAGCCCCGAACCAGATTCGAACACCGGGGAGCTGTTTTTT.